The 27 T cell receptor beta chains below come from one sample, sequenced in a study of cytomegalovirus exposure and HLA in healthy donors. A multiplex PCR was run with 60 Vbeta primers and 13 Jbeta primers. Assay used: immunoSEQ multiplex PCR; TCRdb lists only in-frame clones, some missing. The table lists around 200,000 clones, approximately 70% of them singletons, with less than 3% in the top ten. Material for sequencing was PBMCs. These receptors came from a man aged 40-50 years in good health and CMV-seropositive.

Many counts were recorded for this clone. For the CDR3, the DNA is TGTGCCAGCAGTACCAGGGGGACCCAGTACTTC. Its translation: CASSTRGTQYF. This chain links TRBV6-5 with TRBJ2-5; possible D gene TRBD1, 6 bases. This CDR3 region has 11 residues. V shed 5 bases and J shed 7 bases, with 8 bases lying between them. Per germline, CDR1 MNHEY and CDR2 SVGAGI.

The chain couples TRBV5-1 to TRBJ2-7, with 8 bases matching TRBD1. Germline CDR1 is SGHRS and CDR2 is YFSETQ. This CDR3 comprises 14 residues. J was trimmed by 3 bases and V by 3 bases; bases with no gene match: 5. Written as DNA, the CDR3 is TGCGCCAGCAGCTCTAGACAGGGGCTCTACGAGCAGTACTTC. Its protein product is CASSSRQGLYEQYF.

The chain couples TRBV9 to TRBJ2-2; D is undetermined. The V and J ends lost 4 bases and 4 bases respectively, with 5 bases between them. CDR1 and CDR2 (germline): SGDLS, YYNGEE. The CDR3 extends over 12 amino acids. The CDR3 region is CASSFRTGELFF. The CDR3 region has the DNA TGTGCCAGCAGCTTCCGCACCGGGGAGCTGTTTTTT.

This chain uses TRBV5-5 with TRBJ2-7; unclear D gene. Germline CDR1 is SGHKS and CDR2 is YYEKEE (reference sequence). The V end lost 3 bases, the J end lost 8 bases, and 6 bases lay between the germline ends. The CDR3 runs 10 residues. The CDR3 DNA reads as TGTGCCAGCAGCTCAGGAAAGCAGTACTTC. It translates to CASSSGKQYF.

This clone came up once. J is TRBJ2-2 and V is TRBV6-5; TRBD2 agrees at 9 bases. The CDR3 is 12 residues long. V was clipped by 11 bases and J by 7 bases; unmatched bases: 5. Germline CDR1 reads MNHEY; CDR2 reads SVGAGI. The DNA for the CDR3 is TGTGCCTCGGGACTAGCAGTCGGGGAGCTGTTTTTT. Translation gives CASGLAVGELFF.

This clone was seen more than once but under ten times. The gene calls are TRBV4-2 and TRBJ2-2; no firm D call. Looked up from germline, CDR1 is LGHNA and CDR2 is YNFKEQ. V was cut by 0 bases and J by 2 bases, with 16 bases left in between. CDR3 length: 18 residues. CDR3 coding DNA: TGTGCCAGCAGCCAAGAGGCCCCCGGTGAGGTTAACACCGGGGAGCTGTTTTTT. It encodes CASSQEAPGEVNTGELFF.

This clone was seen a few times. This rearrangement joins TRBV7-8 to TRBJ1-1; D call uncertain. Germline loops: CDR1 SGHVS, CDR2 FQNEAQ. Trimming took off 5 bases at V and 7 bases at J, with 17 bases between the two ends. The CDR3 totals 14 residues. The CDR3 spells CASSPGVNLGEAFF. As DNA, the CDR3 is TGTGCCAGCAGCCCCGGGGTAAATTTAGGTGAAGCTTTCTTT. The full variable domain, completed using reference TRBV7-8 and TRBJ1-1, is GAGVSQSPRYKVAKRGQDVALRCDPISGHVSLFWYQQALGQGPEFLTYFQNEAQLDKSGLPSDRFFAERPEGSVSTLKIQRTQQEDSAVYLCASSPGVNLGEAFFGQGTRLTVV.

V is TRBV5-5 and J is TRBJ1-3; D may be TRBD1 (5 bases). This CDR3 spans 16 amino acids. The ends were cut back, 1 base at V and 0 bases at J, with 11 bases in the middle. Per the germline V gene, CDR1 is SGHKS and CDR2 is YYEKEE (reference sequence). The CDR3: CASSLIPGGSGNTIYF. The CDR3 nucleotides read TGTGCCAGCAGCTTGATCCCGGGGGGCTCTGGAAACACCATATATTTT.

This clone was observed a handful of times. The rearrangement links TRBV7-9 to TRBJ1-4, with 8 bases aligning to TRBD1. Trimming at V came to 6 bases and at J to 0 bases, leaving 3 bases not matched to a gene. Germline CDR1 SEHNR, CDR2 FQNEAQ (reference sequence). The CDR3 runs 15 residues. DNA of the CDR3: TGTGCCAGCAGGCCACAGGGGGCAACTAATGAAAAACTGTTTTTT. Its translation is CASRPQGATNEKLFF.

CDR3: CASSPTGAGELFF. CDR3 DNA sequence: TGTGCCAGCAGCCCGACAGGGGCCGGGGAGCTGTTTTTT. J is TRBJ2-2 and V is TRBV7-3; 8 bases match TRBD1. Germline V gene sequence: CDR1 SGHTA, CDR2 FQGTGA. CDR3 length: 13 amino acids. J was trimmed by 6 bases and V by 5 bases; bases with no gene match: 2.

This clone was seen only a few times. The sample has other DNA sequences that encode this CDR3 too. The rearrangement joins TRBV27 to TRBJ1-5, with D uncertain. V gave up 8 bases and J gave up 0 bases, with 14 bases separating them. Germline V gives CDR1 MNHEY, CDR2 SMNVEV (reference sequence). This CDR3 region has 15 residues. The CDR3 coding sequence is TGTGCCAGCGGGTCCTTGGGCTTTAGCAATCAGCCCCAGCATTTT. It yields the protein CASGSLGFSNQPQHF.

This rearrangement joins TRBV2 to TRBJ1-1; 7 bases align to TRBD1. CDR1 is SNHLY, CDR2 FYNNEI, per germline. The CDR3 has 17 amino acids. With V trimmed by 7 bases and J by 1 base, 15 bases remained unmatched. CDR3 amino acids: CASISEGGGGANTEAFF. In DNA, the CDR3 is TGTGCCAGCATCTCTGAAGGAGGGGGCGGGGCGAACACTGAAGCTTTCTTT.

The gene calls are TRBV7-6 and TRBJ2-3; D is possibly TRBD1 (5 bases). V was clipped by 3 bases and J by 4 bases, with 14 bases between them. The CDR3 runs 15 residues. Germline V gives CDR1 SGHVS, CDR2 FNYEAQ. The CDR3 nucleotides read TGTGCCAGCAGCTTGGGGCCGGATGGGGCAGATACGCAGTATTTT. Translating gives CASSLGPDGADTQYF.

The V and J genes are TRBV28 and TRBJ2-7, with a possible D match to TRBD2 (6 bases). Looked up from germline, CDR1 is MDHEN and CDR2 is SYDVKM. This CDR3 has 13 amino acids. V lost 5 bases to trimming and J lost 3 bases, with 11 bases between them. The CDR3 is CASSRGLGYEQYF. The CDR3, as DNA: TGTGCCAGCAGTCGGGGACTTGGCTACGAGCAGTACTTC.

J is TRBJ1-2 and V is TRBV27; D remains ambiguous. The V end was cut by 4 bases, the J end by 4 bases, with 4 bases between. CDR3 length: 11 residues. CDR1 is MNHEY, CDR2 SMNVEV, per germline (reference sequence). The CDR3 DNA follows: TGTGCCAGCAGTTCAGGCTATGGCTACACCTTC. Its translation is CASSSGYGYTF.

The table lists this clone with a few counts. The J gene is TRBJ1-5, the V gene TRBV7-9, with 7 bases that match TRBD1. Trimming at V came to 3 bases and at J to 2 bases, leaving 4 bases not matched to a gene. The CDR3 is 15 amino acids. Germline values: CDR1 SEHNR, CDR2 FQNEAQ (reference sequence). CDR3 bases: TGTGCCAGCAGCTTCTTGACAGGGCGCAATCAGCCCCAGCATTTT. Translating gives CASSFLTGRNQPQHF. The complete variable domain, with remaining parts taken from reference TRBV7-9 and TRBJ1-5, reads DTGVSQNPRHKITKRGQNVTFRCDPISEHNRLYWYRQTLGQGPEFLTYFQNEAQLEKSRLLSDRFSAERPKGSFSTLEIQRTEQGDSAMYLCASSFLTGRNQPQHFGDGTRLSIL.

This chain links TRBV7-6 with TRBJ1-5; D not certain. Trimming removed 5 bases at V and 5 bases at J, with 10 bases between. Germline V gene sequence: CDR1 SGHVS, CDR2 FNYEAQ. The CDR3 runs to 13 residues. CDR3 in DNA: TGTGCCAGCAGCGTTGGCCCTTATCAGCCCCAGCATTTT. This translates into CASSVGPYQPQHF.

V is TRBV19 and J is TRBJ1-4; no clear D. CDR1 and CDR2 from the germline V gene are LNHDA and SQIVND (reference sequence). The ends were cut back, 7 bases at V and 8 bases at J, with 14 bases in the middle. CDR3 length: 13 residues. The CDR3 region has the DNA TGTGCCAGTATGCAGCCGGGTGCGGAAAAACTGTTTTTT. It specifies CASMQPGAEKLFF.

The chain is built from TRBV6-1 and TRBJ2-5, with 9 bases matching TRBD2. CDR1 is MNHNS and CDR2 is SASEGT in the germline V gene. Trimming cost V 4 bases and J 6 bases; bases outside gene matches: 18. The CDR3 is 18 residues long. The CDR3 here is CASSATEGLALVGKTQYF. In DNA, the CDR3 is TGTGCCAGCAGTGCAACCGAAGGACTAGCGCTGGTTGGAAAGACCCAGTACTTC.

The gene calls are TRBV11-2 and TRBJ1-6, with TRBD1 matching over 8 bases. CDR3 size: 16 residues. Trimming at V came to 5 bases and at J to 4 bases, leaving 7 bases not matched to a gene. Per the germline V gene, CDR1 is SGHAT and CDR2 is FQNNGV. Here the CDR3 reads CASSITGQAYNSPLHF. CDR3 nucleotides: TGTGCCAGCAGCATCACGGGACAGGCATATAATTCACCCCTCCACTTT.

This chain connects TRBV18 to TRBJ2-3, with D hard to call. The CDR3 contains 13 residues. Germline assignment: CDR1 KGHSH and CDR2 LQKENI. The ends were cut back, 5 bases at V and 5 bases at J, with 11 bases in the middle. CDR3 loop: CASSYDIEDTQYF. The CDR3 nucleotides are TGTGCCAGCTCATACGACATTGAAGATACGCAGTATTTT.

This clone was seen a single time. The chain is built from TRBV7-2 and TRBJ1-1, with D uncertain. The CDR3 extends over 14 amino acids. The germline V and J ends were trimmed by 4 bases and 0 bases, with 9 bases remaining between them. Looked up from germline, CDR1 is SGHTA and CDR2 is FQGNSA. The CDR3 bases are TGTGCCAGCAGCTCACAGTATATGAACACTGAAGCTTTCTTT. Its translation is CASSSQYMNTEAFF.

CDR3 loop: CASSSGAYNEQFF. CDR3 nucleotide sequence: TGTGCCAGCAGCTCCGGGGCCTACAATGAGCAGTTCTTC. The chain recombines TRBV9 with TRBJ2-1, with D perhaps TRBD2 (5 bases). The V end lost 4 bases, the J end lost 2 bases, and 7 bases lay between the germline ends. This CDR3 region has 13 residues. CDR1 is SGDLS and CDR2 is YYNGEE in the germline V gene.

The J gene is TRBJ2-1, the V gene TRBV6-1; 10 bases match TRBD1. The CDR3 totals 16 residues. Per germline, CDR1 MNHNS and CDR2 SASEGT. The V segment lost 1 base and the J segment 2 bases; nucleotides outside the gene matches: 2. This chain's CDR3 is CASSEVTGGPYNEQFF. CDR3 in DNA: TGTGCCAGCAGTGAAGTGACAGGGGGCCCCTACAATGAGCAGTTCTTC.

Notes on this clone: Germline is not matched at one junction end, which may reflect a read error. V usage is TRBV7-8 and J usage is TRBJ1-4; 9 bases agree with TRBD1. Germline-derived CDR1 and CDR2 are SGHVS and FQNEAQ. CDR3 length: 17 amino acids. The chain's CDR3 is CASSYSPQGAPNETLFF. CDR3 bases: TGTGCCAGCAGCTACAGCCCACAGGGGGCACCTAATGAAACACTGTTTTTT.

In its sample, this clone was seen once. The DNA of the CDR3 is TGTGCCAGCAGCTACGGGACAGGGGGATACAATGAGCAGTTCTTC. It specifies CASSYGTGGYNEQFF. The chain has TRBV11-2 and TRBJ2-1; 11 nucleotides match TRBD1. V lost 4 bases, J lost 4 bases, and 3 bases stayed unmatched. CDR1 is SGHAT, CDR2 FQNNGV, per germline. CDR3 length: 15 amino acids.

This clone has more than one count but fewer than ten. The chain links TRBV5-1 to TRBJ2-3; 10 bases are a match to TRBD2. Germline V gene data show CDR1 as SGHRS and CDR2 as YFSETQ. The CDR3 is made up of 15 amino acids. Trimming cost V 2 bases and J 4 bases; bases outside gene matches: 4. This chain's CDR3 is CASSLQAGGPDTQYF. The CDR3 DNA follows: TGCGCCAGCAGCTTACAAGCGGGGGGGCCAGATACGCAGTATTTT.